These 4 T cell receptor beta chains originate from one sample sequenced in a study of T-cell memory formation after mild COVID-19. TCRdb re-derived calls from the 5' RACE reads in MiXCR, one entry per CDR3 protein. The sample shows hundreds of thousands of distinct CDR3 sequences, roughly 18% of them seen only once. The sample consisted of PBMCs or a T cell subset sorted from them (not recorded which). Receptors originate from a man younger than 35 who had mild COVID-19 (a few samples of this study predate the infection). Cell type and time point are not known.

The chain is built from TRBV6-1 and TRBJ1-3; the D is unclear. This CDR3 is built from 16 residues. The germline V gene has CDR1 MNHNS and CDR2 SASEGT. V dropped 5 bases and J dropped 2 bases, with 16 bases sitting between them. The DNA for the CDR3 is TGTGCCAGCAGTAGGAACAGAGAAGACACTGGAAACACCATATATTTT. Residues: CASSRNREDTGNTIYF.

This clonotype was counted many times. V usage is TRBV7-3 and J usage is TRBJ2-3; D not certain. Looked up from germline, CDR1 is SGHTA and CDR2 is FQGTGA. V was trimmed by 5 bases and J by 0 bases, leaving 12 bases between them. This CDR3 region has 15 residues. The CDR3 region is CASSVGVTSTDTQYF. In nucleotides, the CDR3 is TGTGCCAGCAGCGTTGGGGTTACTAGCACAGATACGCAGTATTTT.

On this clonotype itself: A read error may produce the germline difference seen at one junction end. The chain recombines TRBV27 with TRBJ1-2; D call uncertain. Germline-derived CDR1 and CDR2 are MNHEY and SMNVEV (reference sequence). The CDR3 spans 11 residues. DNA for the CDR3: TGTGCCAGCAGATCTAACTCTGGCTACACCTTC. Its translation is CASRSNSGYTF.

This clonotype has only a few counts. The CDR3 DNA is TGTGCCAGCAGCAAGATCGCGGGGGCCCGATTTGGCTACACCTTC. This codes for CASSKIAGARFGYTF. The V gene is TRBV6-2 or TRBV6-3, the J gene TRBJ1-2, with D perhaps matching TRBD1 (6 bases). Looked up from germline, CDR1 is MNHEY and CDR2 is SVGEGT. CDR3 length equals 15 residues. Deletions cut 6 bases from V and 7 bases from J, with 21 bases between.